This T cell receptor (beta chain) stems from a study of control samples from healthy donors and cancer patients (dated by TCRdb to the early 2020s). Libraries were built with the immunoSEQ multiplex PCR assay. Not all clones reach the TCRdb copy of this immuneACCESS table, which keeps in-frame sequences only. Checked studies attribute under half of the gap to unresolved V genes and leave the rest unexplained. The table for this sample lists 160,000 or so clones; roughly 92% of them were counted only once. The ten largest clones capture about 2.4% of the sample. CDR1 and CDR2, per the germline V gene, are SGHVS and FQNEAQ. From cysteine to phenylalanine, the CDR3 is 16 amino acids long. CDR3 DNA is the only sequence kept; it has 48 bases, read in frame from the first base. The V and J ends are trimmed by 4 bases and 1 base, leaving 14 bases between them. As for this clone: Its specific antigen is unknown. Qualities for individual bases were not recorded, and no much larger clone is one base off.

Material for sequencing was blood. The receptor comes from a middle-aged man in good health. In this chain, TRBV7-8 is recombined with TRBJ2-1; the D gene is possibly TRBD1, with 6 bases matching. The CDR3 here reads CASSSKTGISYNEQFF. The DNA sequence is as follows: TGTGCCAGCAGCTCAAAAACAGGGATTTCCTACAATGAGCAGTTCTTC.